This passage covers 29 T cell receptor beta chains from one sample sequenced in a study of shared clonotypes between healthy human individuals. Produced via immunoSEQ multiplex PCR; TCRdb's table is partial and in-frame only. Of around 1.1 million clones listed, approximately 75% were seen once; the top ten hold approximately 0.9%. Sequencing was performed on memory CD4+ T cells from PBMCs. The subset: CD45RA-negative fraction. The receptors come from a man between 18 and 35 years old in good health. Some clones in this sample may be carry-over from other donors' samples.

The chain is built from TRBV5-1 and TRBJ2-3; the match to TRBD2 covers 10 bases. CDR1 SGHRS and CDR2 YFSETQ come from the germline V gene. V shed 2 bases, J shed 5 bases, and the junction held 8 bases outside the gene matches. The CDR3 consists of 16 residues. In DNA, the CDR3 is TGCGCCAGCAGCTTTCTTCTAGCGGGAGCTCTAGATACGCAGTATTTT. Translation gives CASSFLLAGALDTQYF.

The rearrangement joins TRBV7-2 to TRBJ1-5; tentative D call: TRBD1 (5 bases). Germline assignment: CDR1 SGHTA and CDR2 FQGNSA. The CDR3 runs 14 residues. Trimming shortened V by 2 bases and J by 6 bases, and 11 bases separated the two germline ends. In DNA form, the CDR3 reads TGTGCCAGCAGCTTAACGGGGGGGGGTCAGCCCCAGCATTTT. Translation gives CASSLTGGGQPQHF.

The V gene is TRBV6-1, the J gene TRBJ2-7; no definite D call. V lost 7 bases, J lost 2 bases, and 12 bases lay in between. CDR3 length: 13 amino acids. CDR1 is MNHNS, CDR2 SASEGT, per germline. CDR3 nucleotide sequence: TGTGCCAGCATCCCCCGGCCCCCCTACGAGCAGTACTTC. Residues: CASIPRPPYEQYF.

A few counts support this clone. V and J are TRBV19 and TRBJ1-5; D call uncertain. Looked up from germline, CDR1 is LNHDA and CDR2 is SQIVND (reference sequence). The CDR3 contains 15 residues. V was pared by 3 bases and J by 0 bases, with 9 bases between. Here the CDR3 reads CASSILRNSNQPQHF. CDR3 bases: TGTGCCAGTAGTATCCTCCGGAATAGCAATCAGCCCCAGCATTTT.

This chain connects TRBV11-2 to TRBJ2-7, with TRBD1 identical over 11 bases. The V segment lost 7 bases and the J segment 6 bases; nucleotides outside the gene matches: 8. This CDR3 region has 14 residues. Germline V CDR1 and CDR2: SGHAT, FQNNGV. The DNA of the CDR3 is TGTGCCAGCACCCAGAGGGACAGGGGGTCCGAGCAGTACTTC. The encoded protein is CASTQRDRGSEQYF.

This chain's CDR3 is CATSRGGTNQPQHF. CDR3 nucleotides: TGTGCCACCAGCAGAGGGGGGACTAATCAGCCCCAGCATTTT. The rearrangement uses TRBV15 and TRBJ1-5; tentative D call: TRBD1 (5 bases). This CDR3 region has 14 residues. V shed 1 base and J shed 4 bases, with 8 bases lying between them. Germline values: CDR1 LNHNV, CDR2 YYDKDF (reference sequence).

The chain links TRBV9 to TRBJ2-3, with D perhaps being TRBD1 or TRBD2 (5 bases each). Germline loops: CDR1 SGDLS, CDR2 YYNGEE. The CDR3 is made up of 15 amino acids. V was trimmed by 1 base and J by 4 bases, leaving 13 bases between them. The CDR3 sequence is CASSVMGDLADTQYF. In nucleotides, the CDR3 is TGTGCCAGCAGCGTAATGGGGGATCTGGCAGATACGCAGTATTTT.

To note about this clone: A far larger clone is one nucleotide away, so this likely arose from a read error. V gene TRBV4-1 combines with J gene TRBJ2-7; the match to TRBD1 covers 9 bases. Germline V gene sequence: CDR1 MGHRA, CDR2 YSYEKL. The V and J ends lost 4 bases and 2 bases, in that order; junction bases with no gene match: 6. This CDR3 is 15 amino acids long. CDR3 nucleotide sequence: TGCGCCAGCAGCCTCCGGGACAGGGCTGCCTACGAGCAGTACTTC. This gives the protein CASSLRDRAAYEQYF.

This chain connects TRBV19 to TRBJ1-4; 7 nucleotides line up with TRBD1. This CDR3 region has 14 residues. The ends lost 4 bases at V and 6 bases at J; junction bases unmatched: 5. CDR1 and CDR2 from the germline V gene are LNHDA and SQIVND (reference sequence). CDR3: CASSNRDRYEKLFF. CDR3 DNA sequence: TGTGCCAGTAGTAACCGGGACAGATATGAAAAACTGTTTTTT.

In its sample, this clone was seen many times. This rearrangement joins TRBV30 to TRBJ1-2, with a tentative D call TRBD1 (5 bases). Trimming left V 0 bases short and J 7 bases short, with 12 bases between. Germline assignment: CDR1 GTSNPN and CDR2 SVGIG (reference sequence). The CDR3 sequence is 13 residues long. CDR3 protein: CAWSVQRGGGYTF. For the CDR3, the DNA is TGTGCCTGGAGTGTACAGAGGGGAGGTGGCTACACCTTC.

This clone was observed at least ten times. J is TRBJ2-5 and V is TRBV29-1; D gene unclear. The CDR3 loop spans 11 amino acids. V lost 8 bases, J lost 4 bases, and 11 bases lay in between. From germline, CDR1 is SQVTM and CDR2 ANQGSEA. CDR3 nucleotides: TGCAGCATAAACCCAGGAGAGACCCAGTACTTC. As protein: CSINPGETQYF. Variable domain in full (rest from reference TRBV29-1 and TRBJ2-5): SAVISQKPSRDICQRGTSLTIQCQVDSQVTMMFWYRQQPGQSLTLIATANQGSEATYESGFVIDKFPISRPNLTFSTLTVSNMSPEDSSIYLCSINPGETQYFGPGTRLLVL.

In this sample, this clone turned up a few times. V and J are TRBV30 and TRBJ2-3, with 11 bases that match TRBD2. V shed 3 bases and J 4 bases; nucleotides not matched to a gene: 12. The CDR3 runs 17 residues. The germline V gene encodes CDR1 GTSNPN and CDR2 SVGIG (reference sequence). The CDR3 reads CAWSLSGTSGGADTQYF. Here the CDR3 DNA reads TGTGCCTGGAGCTTGAGCGGGACTAGCGGAGGGGCAGATACGCAGTATTTT.

V usage is TRBV10-2 and J usage is TRBJ2-7, with D possibly matching TRBD1 (6 bases). The CDR3 loop spans 15 amino acids. From germline, CDR1 is WSHSY and CDR2 SAAADI. V lost 8 bases, J lost 0 bases, and 17 bases lay in between. This CDR3 is CASLLTQGISYEQYF. In nucleotides, the CDR3 is TGCGCCAGCTTGCTAACGCAGGGGATCTCCTACGAGCAGTACTTC.

The rearrangement uses TRBV5-8 and TRBJ2-1; maybe TRBD2 (5 bases). This CDR3 spans 14 amino acids. With 2 bases removed from V and 2 bases from J, the gap between germline ends came to 8 bases. In germline, CDR1 is SGHTS, CDR2 YDEGEE. CDR3 nucleotides: TGTGCCAGCAGCTTACGGAGGACCTACAATGAGCAGTTCTTC. Residues: CASSLRRTYNEQFF.

The J gene is TRBJ1-4, the V gene TRBV7-9, with D maybe TRBD1 (5 bases). Germline V gene lookup returns CDR1 SEHNR and CDR2 FQNEAQ (reference sequence). Between the trimmed V and J ends, which lost 5 bases and 11 bases, there was a span of 21 bases. The CDR3 runs 15 residues. The CDR3 DNA is TGTGCCAGCAGCACAGGCGGTACTCCCACCGGGAAACTGTTTTTT. Protein: CASSTGGTPTGKLFF.

J is TRBJ2-7 and V is TRBV5-8; D is uncertain. Germline V CDR1 and CDR2: SGHTS, YDEGEE. CDR3 size: 14 residues. The V and J ends lost 2 bases and 6 bases respectively, with 15 bases between them. The CDR3 DNA follows: TGTGCCAGCAGCTTAGGTCAGAAGCAAACCGAGCAGTACTTC. Its translation is CASSLGQKQTEQYF.

The count of this clone is one. This rearrangement joins TRBV28 to TRBJ1-5; no definite D call. This CDR3 is 13 amino acids long. Trimming left V 2 bases short and J 7 bases short, with 9 bases between. The germline V gene has CDR1 MDHEN and CDR2 SYDVKM. The CDR3 here is CASSLVFRQPQHF. The CDR3 DNA is TGTGCCAGCAGTTTAGTGTTTCGACAGCCCCAGCATTTT.

CDR3 in DNA: TGTGCCAGCAGTTTATCAGTTAGCGGGAGCAATGAGCAGTTCTTC. It specifies CASSLSVSGSNEQFF. This sequence joins TRBV28 and TRBJ2-1; TRBD2 aligns across 9 bases. The germline V gene encodes CDR1 MDHEN and CDR2 SYDVKM. With V trimmed by 1 base and J by 6 bases, 4 bases remained unmatched. The CDR3 runs 15 residues.

The gene calls are TRBV27 and TRBJ2-1; TRBD2 matches at 8 bases. Unmatched junction bases numbered 9, after V lost 5 bases and J lost 6 bases. CDR1 and CDR2 (germline): MNHEY, SMNVEV (reference sequence). The CDR3 consists of 15 residues. This CDR3 is CASSPGLAGPNEQFF. CDR3 nucleotide sequence: TGTGCCAGCAGTCCGGGCCTAGCGGGCCCCAATGAGCAGTTCTTC.

This clone was picked up a small number of times. V usage is TRBV27 and J usage is TRBJ2-5; 10 nucleotides align to TRBD2. The assigned J gene may be wrong: the sequence end matches TRBJ2-7 better. Per germline, CDR1 MNHEY and CDR2 SMNVEV (reference sequence). The CDR3 is made up of 15 amino acids. The CDR3 reads CASSRASGSVHEQYF. The CDR3 DNA reads TGTGCCAGCAGTCGAGCTAGCGGGAGCGTCCACGAGCAGTACTTC.

The chain carries TRBV6-1 and TRBJ2-2; 7 nucleotides agree with TRBD1. Germline values: CDR1 MNHNS, CDR2 SASEGT. V lost 6 bases and J lost 0; bases outside the gene matches: 4. This CDR3 region has 15 residues. The CDR3 sequence: CASRTGTANTGELFF. The CDR3, as DNA: TGTGCCAGCAGAACCGGGACAGCGAACACCGGGGAGCTGTTTTTT.

This sequence joins TRBV28 and TRBJ1-1; TRBD1 might be the D (5 bases). Trimming cost V 5 bases and J 4 bases, with 11 bases left between them. CDR3 length: 13 amino acids. From germline, CDR1 is MDHEN and CDR2 SYDVKM. The CDR3 loop is CASSQGSFTEAFF. The CDR3, as DNA: TGTGCCAGCAGTCAGGGTAGCTTCACTGAAGCTTTCTTT.

The J gene is TRBJ1-1, the V gene TRBV5-1; the D is unclear. Germline assignment: CDR1 SGHRS and CDR2 YFSETQ. With 4 bases removed from V and 1 base from J, the gap between germline ends came to 8 bases. There are 13 residues in the CDR3. CDR3 protein: CASSPEPNTEAFF. In DNA, the CDR3 is TGCGCCAGCAGCCCCGAGCCGAACACTGAAGCTTTCTTT.

The chain recombines TRBV7-9 with TRBJ1-1; the D gene is possibly TRBD1 (6 bases). CDR1 and CDR2 (germline): SEHNR, FQNEAQ (reference sequence). The CDR3 runs 13 residues. V shed 5 bases and J shed 3 bases, with 10 bases lying between them. CDR3 nucleotides: TGTGCCAGCAGCCTCGACAGGTACACTGAAGCTTTCTTT. Protein: CASSLDRYTEAFF. Variable domain in full (rest from reference TRBV7-9 and TRBJ1-1): DTGVSQNPRHKITKRGQNVTFRCDPISEHNRLYWYRQTLGQGPEFLTYFQNEAQLEKSRLLSDRFSAERPKGSFSTLEIQRTEQGDSAMYLCASSLDRYTEAFFGQGTRLTVV.

The chain joins TRBV5-1 to TRBJ2-7, with 12 bases that match TRBD2. Germline trimming cut 4 bases from V and 0 bases from J; bases unmatched to any gene: 5. Germline CDR1 is SGHRS and CDR2 is YFSETQ. The CDR3 loop spans 16 amino acids. CDR3 sequence: CASSPGLAGISYEQYF. DNA for the CDR3: TGCGCCAGCAGCCCAGGACTAGCGGGGATCTCCTACGAGCAGTACTTC.

There are many counts of this clone. The chain carries TRBV6-5 and TRBJ2-3; D not resolved. Germline CDR1 is MNHEY and CDR2 is SVGAGI. The CDR3 consists of 14 residues. Trimming removed 1 base from V and 1 base from J, with 6 bases in between. CDR3 sequence reads: CASSYFTGTDTQYF. CDR3 sequence (DNA): TGTGCCAGCAGTTACTTCACAGGCACAGATACGCAGTATTTT.

The sample holds one count of this clone. CDR3 DNA sequence: TGTGCCAGCAGCTTCCGGGACAGGGCTATAGGGACCCAGTACTTC. Translation gives CASSFRDRAIGTQYF. The rearrangement links TRBV7-2 to TRBJ2-5; TRBD1 matches 9 bases. J gave up 7 bases and V 3 bases, and 9 bases lay outside the gene matches. Germline V CDR1 and CDR2: SGHTA, FQGNSA. This CDR3 spans 15 amino acids.

This sequence joins TRBV7-2 and TRBJ1-6; D remains ambiguous. The V and J ends lost 7 bases and 4 bases respectively, with 14 bases between them. The CDR3 consists of 15 residues. Germline values: CDR1 SGHTA, CDR2 FQGNSA. The CDR3 sequence: CASTLTTEYNSPLHF. CDR3 DNA: TGTGCCAGCACCCTTACGACGGAGTATAATTCACCCCTCCACTTT.

This sequence joins TRBV6-1 and TRBJ2-7; 7 nucleotides align to TRBD1. CDR3 length equals 14 residues. The germline V gene has CDR1 MNHNS and CDR2 SASEGT. The trim removed 7 bases at V and 3 bases at J, leaving 9 bases unmatched. The CDR3 DNA is TGTGCCAGCATTCCACCGGGACAGCTCTACGAGCAGTACTTC. Translated: CASIPPGQLYEQYF.